Here is one T cell receptor beta chain with its context. Its antigen remains unknown. This specimen comes from a study of breast tumors, draining lymph nodes, adjacent tissues. Study-level points and caveats: Findings are consistent with lymph node origin and intratumoral expansion of most tumor T cells. Tumor TCR diversity was below lymph nodes but above nontumor tissue. Compared with basal-like, luminal-like tumors shared significantly more repertoire with nontumor tissue.

Breast cancer patients provided tissue from their axillary draining lymph nodes. TCRdb passed the multiplex PCR reads through MiXCR, listing each CDR3 protein once. The profile covers about 230,000 distinct CDR3 sequences, with approximately 30% appearing a single time and over 1.1% taken by the ten largest. The receptor was derived from a female donor with breast cancer. Some clones in this sample may be carry-over from other donors' samples. The sample was axillary lymph node tissue.

The CDR3 here is CSVAVSGYTF. DNA for the CDR3: TGCAGCGTTGCGGTTAGTGGCTACACCTTC. The chain joins TRBV29-1 to TRBJ1-2; no clear D gene. Looked up from germline, CDR1 is SQVTM and CDR2 is ANQGSEA. CDR3 length: 10 amino acids. V was clipped by 4 bases and J by 7 bases, with 7 bases between them.